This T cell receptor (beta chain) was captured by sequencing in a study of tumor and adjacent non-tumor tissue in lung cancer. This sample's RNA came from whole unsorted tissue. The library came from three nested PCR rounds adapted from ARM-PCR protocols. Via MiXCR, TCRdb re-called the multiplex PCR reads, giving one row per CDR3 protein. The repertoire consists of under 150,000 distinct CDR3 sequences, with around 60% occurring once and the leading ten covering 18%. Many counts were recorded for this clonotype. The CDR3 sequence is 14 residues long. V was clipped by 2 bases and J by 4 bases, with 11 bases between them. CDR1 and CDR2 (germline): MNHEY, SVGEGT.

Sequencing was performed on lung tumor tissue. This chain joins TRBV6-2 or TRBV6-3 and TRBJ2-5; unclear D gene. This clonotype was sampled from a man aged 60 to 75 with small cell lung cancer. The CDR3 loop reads CASSYAGDPETQYF. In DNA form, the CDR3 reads TGTGCCAGCAGTTACGCCGGAGACCCAGAGACCCAGTACTTC.